This T cell receptor (beta chain) is drawn from a study of T cells in Graves' hyperthyroidism and ophthalmopathy. On the study more broadly: Pretreatment peripheral blood was obtained at initial diagnosis. General study points: Blood also carried most thyroid clonotypes expanded above 0.001.

This clonotype has ten or more counts. The antigen is unknown. Researchers took RNA transcripts and amplified the TCR beta CDR3 regions from them. HTBI primers were the set used in a first-round RT-PCR of the TCR CDR3. MiXCR was run by TCRdb on the multiplex PCR reads, yielding one entry per CDR3 protein. The sample includes a few hundred thousand distinct CDR3 sequences, roughly 15% seen only once; the top ten take around 5.3%. Uncontrolled infection, other autoimmune disease, pregnancy or lactation excluded patients. Sequenced: blood. This sequence originates from a woman aged 18-35 years with Graves' hyperthyroidism.

CDR3 in DNA: TGTGCCAGCAGCTCAGGGACGGCAGAAGGAGATACGCAGTATTTT. Amino acids: CASSSGTAEGDTQYF. V usage is TRBV7-9 and J usage is TRBJ2-3; D is possibly TRBD1 or TRBD2 (5 bases each). Trimming shortened V by 4 bases and J by 5 bases, and 16 bases separated the two germline ends. Germline V gives CDR1 SEHNR, CDR2 FQNEAQ (reference sequence). The CDR3 has 15 amino acids.